This T cell receptor (beta chain) was retrieved from a study of cytomegalovirus exposure and HLA in healthy donors (dated by TCRdb to the late 2010s). Regarding the complete study: In an earlier analysis of roughly 500 of the donors, roughly 300 Gb of sequence data and 90 million to 130 million unique TCR beta sequences from approximately 180 million T cells were reported. Donor age, sex, ethnicity and CMV serostatus were collected together with the repertoire data. On average, roughly 240,000 unique TCR beta nucleotide sequences were sequenced per donor among about 400 genotyped donors of the cohort, with 15% to 20% of those sequences being non-productive. Every discovery cohort repertoire had been produced on one sequencing platform. An earlier analysis of 587 of the donors used high-throughput TCR beta sequencing to judge whether each TCR beta V gene segment behaved as functional or pseudogenic. Typing coverage differed by locus: A, B, C, DRB1 and DQB1 were typed in roughly 620-630 donors, DQA1 in about 500, DPA1 in nearly 610, and DPB1 in just under 490. High-throughput TCR immunosequencing, statistical association of individual TCRs with disease status, and machine learning were combined to predict cytomegalovirus infection status. The study was designed to test whether signatures of past pathogen exposure could be identified by cataloging public T cell receptors. Several DR-DQ haplotypes were treated as single units for association and clustering because of strong linkage in the cohort. Rather than drawing on any new phenotypic data, the later analysis identified candidate immune exposures from TCR beta sequences and the way those sequences occurred across donors. Among the roughly 410 genotyped donors, around 79% belonged to the genetic ancestry cluster associated with self-reported Caucasian donors. A later analysis re-analyzed previously published TCR beta repertoires from 660 or so donors and added high-resolution HLA genotyping to study TCR occurrence patterns. Along with the roughly 670-subject first cohort, a separate validation cohort of 120 different subjects was used. HLA typing included class I and class II loci at four-digit resolution. A later genetic analysis used genome-wide SNP genotypes for about 60% of the roughly 700 donors, treating that subset as a discovery cohort. Using immunosequencing, the study profiled T cell repertoires from roughly 650 subjects and related those repertoires to cytomegalovirus serostatus. Roughly 300 gigabases of sequencing data and approximately 85 million unique TCR sequences were included in an early release covering several hundred HLA-typed donors.

The cohort consisted of fewer than 700 healthy bone marrow donors. At the time of sampling, every cohort member was nominally healthy, though immune exposures that went unrecorded were likely present. The donor tested CMV seronegative, placing the donor among the 350 to 400 seronegative members of the cohort. Every donor gave a peripheral blood sample, and the peripheral blood mononuclear cells from that sample were used for TCR beta sequencing. The Qiagen DNeasy Blood Extraction Kit was used to extract genomic DNA from the blood cell samples. Library construction relied on the immunoSEQ multiplex PCR assay. For the multiplex PCR, a mixture combining 60 forward primers for TCR Vbeta segments and 13 reverse primers for TCR Jbeta segments was used. A multiplex PCR assay on genomic DNA amplified the CDR3 region of rearranged TCR beta genes. Amplified TCR beta libraries were sequenced as 87-base-pair reads on the Illumina HiSeq System. The study's processing was this. A later analysis tallied around 87 million unique TCR beta chains across the 666 repertoires, and some 12 million of those chains were shared by two or more donors. Raw reads were error-corrected and collapsed into unique sequences with a nearest-neighbor algorithm that merged closely related sequences to remove PCR and sequencing errors. To assign V, D and J gene segments, CDR3 sequences were aligned to IMGT reference sequences. Each retained sequence needed at least a six-nucleotide match to both a V gene segment and a J gene segment. Rearrangements were classified as productive when the CDR3 lacked stop codons and remained in frame with V and J, and all other rearrangements were classified as non-productive. Following IMGT convention, CDR3 was defined as the stretch from the second conserved V-encoded cysteine to the conserved J-encoded phenylalanine. The earlier analysis of about 530 of the donors excluded any sequence lacking an unambiguous match to a single V gene segment. In an earlier analysis of several hundred of the donors, V segments were called functional above 56.7% productive rearrangements and were called segregating when the between-donor standard deviation exceeded 5%. A statistical classification framework was built for diagnosing cytomegalovirus status from the catalog of TCR beta chain sequences. A later analysis assigned V and J genes by comparing TCR nucleotide sequences with IMGT/GENE-DB human TR gene sequences. Using the TCRdist pipeline, a later analysis assigned CDR3 sequences along with most-parsimonious VDJ recombination scenarios. In a later analysis, each TCR beta chain was defined by its CDR3 amino acid sequence together with its V-gene family, and reads without a unique V-gene family were excluded. A later analysis removed 450 to 600 highly shared, low-generation-probability nucleotide sequences to deal with suspected cross-contamination and a sequencing artifact. A later analysis calculated a clonal expansion index for each public chain from normalized within-repertoire ranks of inferred template counts. In a later analysis, generation probabilities were computed with a VDJ recombination model fitted to out-of-frame rearrangements, and the resulting probabilities were checked against IGoR. In a later analysis, TCR-TCR, TCR-HLA and TCR-CMV co-occurrence was scored with hypergeometric tests, and a repertoire-size bias correction was applied to TCR pairs. False discovery rates were estimated in a later analysis by permuting HLA or CMV assignments 20 times. In a later analysis, co-occurring TCRs were grouped with DBSCAN, and TCRdist sequence similarity was added when clustering was performed within HLA-allele-positive subsets. Co-occurrence clustering excluded repertoires with fewer than 30,000 or more than 120,000 public chains, plus five with anomalous nucleotide sharing. TCRdb took this table from immuneACCESS and kept in-frame rearrangements with V and J called. Such tables lack part of the clones; where checked against another copy, unresolved V genes explain under half of the gap, and the rest is unexplained. The DNA gave D and trimming, while V, J and clone size come from that table. Recorded for this sample are roughly 130,000 clones; around 78% of them occurred a single time. Of the sample, approximately 1.7% falls within the top ten clones.

The paper as a whole reports these results and caveats: At a false discovery rate of 0.05, a later analysis linked some 17,000 TCR beta sequences to specific HLA alleles. Because HLA typing was missing for some donors at each locus, association tests included only the typed subset. A few of the identified cytomegalovirus-associated TCR beta chains were confirmed in vitro to be specific for cytomegalovirus antigens. Broadly in line with IMGT annotations, most TCR beta V segments showed up in productive rearrangements about 87% or about 30% of the time in an earlier analysis of approximately 640 of the donors. Because the 87-base-pair reads could not distinguish some IMGT-functional V segments, including TRBV6-2 and TRBV6-3, those segments were excluded. According to a later genetic analysis, donors in an Asian-associated ancestry cluster had fewer N-insertions in productive TCRs than the approximately 700-donor mean. Assigning TCR associations to individual alleles was difficult when HLA alleles, especially DR and DQ, strongly co-occurred. In a later analysis, several top co-occurrence clusters were reported to appear linked to parvovirus B19, influenza, CMV and Epstein-Barr virus. The presence/absence analyses assumed that sequencing depth was roughly uniform across donors, and that assumption may not be true. Only TCR beta chains were sequenced in this cohort, and the absence of alpha or paired-chain data limited detectable features. A later analysis found that HLA-associated TCR beta chains were more clonally expanded and had lower generation probabilities than equally common non-associated chains. For the cohort, immune exposure information was limited to CMV serostatus. The study gave a list of under 200 TCR beta chains associated with cytomegalovirus. Across donors, most TCR sequences were observed very rarely, whereas some public TCRs were present in many individuals. According to a later analysis, most CMV-associated TCR beta chains appeared to be HLA-restricted, and the HLA associations seemed to be driven largely by CMV exposure. Because counts were too low, roughly 16 rarely observed V segments, including chromosome 9 orphons, were excluded from the earlier analysis of a few hundred of the donors. The classifier was reported to diagnose cytomegalovirus status with high specificity and sensitivity in both the original and validation cohorts. An association between a missense DCLRE1C variant and V-gene and J-gene trimming of TCR beta chains was found in a later genetic analysis and replicated in an independent cohort. A cluster of highly shared sequence variants was judged likely to be a technical artifact of the sequencing pipeline. The authors suggested that the approach could potentially be generalized to other disease states and immunological phenotypes. In a later analysis, the rate of TCR association differed among HLA loci, with DRB1 alleles having the most associated TCRs and HLA-C alleles having the fewest. Linkage disequilibrium might explain the correlated functional status among segregating V segments, but an unknown experimental factor could not be excluded. A further reported finding was that TCR beta sequences accurately predicted the HLA-A and HLA-B alleles for most subjects in the first cohort.

As regards this clone: Its antigen has not been determined. It has no much larger one-base neighbor in the sample; base qualities were not kept.

The cysteine opens and the phenylalanine closes a CDR3 of 13 amino acids. The CDR3 DNA has 39 bases and is translated from base 1. V and J lose 6 bases and 6 bases, and a span of 13 bases separates them. CDR1 and CDR2, per the germline V gene, are MRHNA and SNTAGT. The V and J genes are TRBV6-4 and TRBJ2-3, with no confidently assigned D gene. What was sequenced was PBMCs. This TCR derives from a woman aged 50 to 65 in good health and CMV-seronegative. The nucleotide sequence is TGTGCCAGCAGCCGAGGCGATACGGATACGCAGTATTTT. It specifies CASSRGDTDTQYF.